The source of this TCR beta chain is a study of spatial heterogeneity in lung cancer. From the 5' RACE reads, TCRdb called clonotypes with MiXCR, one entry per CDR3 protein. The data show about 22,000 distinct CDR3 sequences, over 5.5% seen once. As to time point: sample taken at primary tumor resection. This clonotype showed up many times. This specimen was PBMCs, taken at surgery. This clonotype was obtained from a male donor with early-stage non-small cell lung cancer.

In DNA form, the CDR3 reads TGTGCCAGCAGCGCAGGACTAGCGGGGAGTACCTACGAGCAGTACTTC. Residues: CASSAGLAGSTYEQYF. This sequence joins TRBV9 and TRBJ2-7; TRBD2 agrees at 12 bases. The trim removed 3 bases at V and 2 bases at J, leaving 6 bases unmatched. The CDR3 has 16 amino acids. CDR1 is SGDLS and CDR2 is YYNGEE in the germline V gene.